This T cell receptor beta chain was identified during a study of blood T cell repertoires in COVID-19. Study context: COVID-19 samples from acute and convalescent phases originated in the United States, Italy and Spain. The analysed material was cDNA or gDNA that came from T cells, B-cell-depleted T cells, or PBMCs.

Original analysis: The authors estimated nucleated cell counts from reference gene primer amplification. Only in-frame clones appear in the TCRdb table, and some are missing; sequencing was by immunoSEQ multiplex PCR. The D gene and trimming were derived from the DNA, and the V and J assignments and clone size from that table. The sample lists 85,000 to 110,000 clones, approximately 84% seen once, with 10% to 15% in the top ten. V dropped 4 bases and J dropped 7 bases, with 16 bases sitting between them. CDR1 and CDR2 from the germline V gene are KGHDR and SFDVKD. The CDR3 totals 15 residues. This rearrangement joins TRBV24-1 to TRBJ2-4; the D is unclear. The specimen sequenced was peripheral blood. The receptor was derived from a human donor in a cohort sampled during active or convalescent COVID-19. DNA of the CDR3: TGTGCCACCAGTGACCCTGACTCTCCTCGTAACATTCAGTACTTC. The encoded protein is CATSDPDSPRNIQYF.